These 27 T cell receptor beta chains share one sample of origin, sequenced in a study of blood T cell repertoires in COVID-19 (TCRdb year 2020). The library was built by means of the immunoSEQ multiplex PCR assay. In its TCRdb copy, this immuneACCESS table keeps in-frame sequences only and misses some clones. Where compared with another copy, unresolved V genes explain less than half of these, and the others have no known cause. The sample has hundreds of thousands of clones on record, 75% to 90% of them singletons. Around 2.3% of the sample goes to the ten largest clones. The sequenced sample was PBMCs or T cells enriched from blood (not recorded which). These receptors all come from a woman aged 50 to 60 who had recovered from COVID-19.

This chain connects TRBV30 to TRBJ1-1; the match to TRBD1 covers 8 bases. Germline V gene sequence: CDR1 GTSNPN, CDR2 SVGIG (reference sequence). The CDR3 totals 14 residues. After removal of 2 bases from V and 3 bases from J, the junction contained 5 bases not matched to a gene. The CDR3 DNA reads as TGTGCCTGGAGTTGGACAGGGCCCCACACTGAAGCTTTCTTT. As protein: CAWSWTGPHTEAFF. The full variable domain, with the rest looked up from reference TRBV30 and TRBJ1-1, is SQTIHQWPATLVQPVGSPLSLECTVEGTSNPNLYWYRQAAGRGLQLLFYSVGIGQISSEVPQNLSASRPQDRQFILSSKKLLLSDSGFYLCAWSWTGPHTEAFFGQGTRLTVV.

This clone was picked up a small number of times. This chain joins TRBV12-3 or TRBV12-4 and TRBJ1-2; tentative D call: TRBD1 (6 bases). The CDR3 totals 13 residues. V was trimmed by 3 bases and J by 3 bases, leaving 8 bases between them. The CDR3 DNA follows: TGTGCCAGCAGTTTCCCAGGGGACTATGGCTACACCTTC. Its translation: CASSFPGDYGYTF.

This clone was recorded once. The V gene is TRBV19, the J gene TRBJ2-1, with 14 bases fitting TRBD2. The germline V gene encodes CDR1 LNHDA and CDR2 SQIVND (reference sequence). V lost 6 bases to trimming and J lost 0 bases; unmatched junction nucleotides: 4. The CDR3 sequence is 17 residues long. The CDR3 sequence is CASRTSGGAVSYNEQFF. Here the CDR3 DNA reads TGTGCCAGTAGGACTAGCGGGGGGGCAGTCTCCTACAATGAGCAGTTCTTC.

The DNA for the CDR3 is TGTGCCAGCAGCTTAGCCCCATCGGACTTGGCCCTCCACTTT. Amino acids: CASSLAPSDLALHF. This rearrangement joins TRBV11-2 to TRBJ1-6; D call uncertain. Trimming took 1 base from V and 14 from J, leaving 15 bases between them. Germline CDR1 SGHAT, CDR2 FQNNGV. This CDR3 has 14 residues.

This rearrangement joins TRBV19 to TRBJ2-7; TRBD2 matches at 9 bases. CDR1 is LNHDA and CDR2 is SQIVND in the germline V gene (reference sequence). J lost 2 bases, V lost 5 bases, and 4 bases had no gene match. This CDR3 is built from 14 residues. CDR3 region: CASSASSGAYEQYF. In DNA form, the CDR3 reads TGTGCCAGTAGTGCCTCTAGCGGGGCCTACGAGCAGTACTTC.

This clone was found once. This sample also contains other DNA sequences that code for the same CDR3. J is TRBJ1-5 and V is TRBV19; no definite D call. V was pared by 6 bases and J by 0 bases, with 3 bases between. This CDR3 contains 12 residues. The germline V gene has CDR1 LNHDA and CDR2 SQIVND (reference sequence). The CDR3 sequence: CASSGSNQPQHF. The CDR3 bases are TGTGCCAGTAGCGGTAGCAATCAGCCCCAGCATTTT.

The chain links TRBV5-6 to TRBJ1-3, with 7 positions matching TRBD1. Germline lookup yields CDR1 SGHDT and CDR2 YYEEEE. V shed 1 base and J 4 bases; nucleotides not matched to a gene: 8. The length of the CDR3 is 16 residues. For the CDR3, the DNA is TGTGCCAGCAGCTTGCGACCGAGGGGGCAAGGAAACACCATATATTTT. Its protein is CASSLRPRGQGNTIYF.

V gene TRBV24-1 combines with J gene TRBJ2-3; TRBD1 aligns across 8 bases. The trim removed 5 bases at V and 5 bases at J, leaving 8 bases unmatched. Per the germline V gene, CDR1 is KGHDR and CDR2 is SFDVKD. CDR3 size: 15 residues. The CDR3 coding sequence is TGTGCCACCAGTGGTCGCAGGGGGCAGGAAGATACGCAGTATTTT. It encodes CATSGRRGQEDTQYF.

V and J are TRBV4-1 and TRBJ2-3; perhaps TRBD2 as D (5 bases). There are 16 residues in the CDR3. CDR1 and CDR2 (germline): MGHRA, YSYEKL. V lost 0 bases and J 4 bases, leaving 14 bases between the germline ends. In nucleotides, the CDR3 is TGCGCCAGCAGCCAAGAAAATGGACGGGGTGCAGATACGCAGTATTTT. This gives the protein CASSQENGRGADTQYF.

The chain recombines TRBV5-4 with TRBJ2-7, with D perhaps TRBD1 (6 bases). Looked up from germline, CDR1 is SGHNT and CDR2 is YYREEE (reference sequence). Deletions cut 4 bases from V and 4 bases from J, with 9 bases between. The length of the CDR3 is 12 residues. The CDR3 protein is CASSRTGYEQYF. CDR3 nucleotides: TGTGCCAGCAGCCGAACAGGGTACGAGCAGTACTTC.

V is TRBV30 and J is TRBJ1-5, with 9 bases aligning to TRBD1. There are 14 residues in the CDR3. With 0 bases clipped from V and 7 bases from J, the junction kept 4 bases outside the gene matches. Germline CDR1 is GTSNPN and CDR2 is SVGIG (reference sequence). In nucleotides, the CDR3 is TGTGCCTGGAGTGTACAGGGGGCGGGACAGCCCCAGCATTTT. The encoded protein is CAWSVQGAGQPQHF.

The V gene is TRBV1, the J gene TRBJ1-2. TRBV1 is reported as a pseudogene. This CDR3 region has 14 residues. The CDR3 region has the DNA TGCACCAGCACCGAGGACCCGGAGGACTATGGCTACACCTTC. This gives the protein CTSTEDPEDYGYTF.

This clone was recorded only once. The CDR3 DNA is TGTGCCAGCAGCTTATGGGGGGGAGTAAGCAACACTGAAGCTTTCTTT. It specifies CASSLWGGVSNTEAFF. The gene calls are TRBV11-2 and TRBJ1-1, with D perhaps TRBD1 (5 bases). V was pared by 2 bases and J by 2 bases, with 15 bases between. The CDR3 has 16 residues. Germline CDR1 is SGHAT and CDR2 is FQNNGV.

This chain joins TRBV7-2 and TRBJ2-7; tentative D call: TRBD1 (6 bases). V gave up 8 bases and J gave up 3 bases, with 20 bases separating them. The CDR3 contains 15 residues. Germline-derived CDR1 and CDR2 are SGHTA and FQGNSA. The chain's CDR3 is CASRKGRGEGYEQYF. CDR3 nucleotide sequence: TGTGCCAGCCGAAAAGGCAGGGGCGAGGGCTACGAGCAGTACTTC.

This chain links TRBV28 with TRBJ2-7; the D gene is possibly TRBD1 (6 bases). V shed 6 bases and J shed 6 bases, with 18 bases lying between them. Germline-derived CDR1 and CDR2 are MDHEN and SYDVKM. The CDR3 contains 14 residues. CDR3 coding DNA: TGTGCCAGCAGCCCACAGCTACAGGGATCCGAGCAGTACTTC. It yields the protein CASSPQLQGSEQYF. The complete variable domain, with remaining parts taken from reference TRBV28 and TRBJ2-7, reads DVKVTQSSRYLVKRTGEKVFLECVQDMDHENMFWYRQDPGLGLRLIYFSYDVKMKEKGDIPEGYSVSREKKERFSLILESASTNQTSMYLCASSPQLQGSEQYFGPGTRLTVT.

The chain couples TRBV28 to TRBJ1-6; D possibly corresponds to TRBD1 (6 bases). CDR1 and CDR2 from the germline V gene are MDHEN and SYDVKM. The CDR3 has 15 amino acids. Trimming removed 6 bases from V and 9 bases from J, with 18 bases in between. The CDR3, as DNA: TGTGCCAGCAGACAAAACAGGGCCGCGATTTCACCCCTCCACTTT. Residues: CASRQNRAAISPLHF. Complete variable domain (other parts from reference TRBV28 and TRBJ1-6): DVKVTQSSRYLVKRTGEKVFLECVQDMDHENMFWYRQDPGLGLRLIYFSYDVKMKEKGDIPEGYSVSREKKERFSLILESASTNQTSMYLCASRQNRAAISPLHFGNGTRLTVT.

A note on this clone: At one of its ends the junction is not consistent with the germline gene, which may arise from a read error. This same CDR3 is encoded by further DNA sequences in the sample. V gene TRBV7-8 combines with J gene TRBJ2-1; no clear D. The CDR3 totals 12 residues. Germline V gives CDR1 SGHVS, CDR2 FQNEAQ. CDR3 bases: TGTGCCAGCAGCCCCCGTCCCAATGAGCAATTCTTC. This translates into CASSPRPNEQFF.

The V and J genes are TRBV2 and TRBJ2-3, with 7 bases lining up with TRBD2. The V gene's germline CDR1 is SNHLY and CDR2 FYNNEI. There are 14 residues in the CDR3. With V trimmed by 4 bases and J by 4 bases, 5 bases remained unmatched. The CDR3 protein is CASSVRLAADTQYF. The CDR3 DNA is TGTGCCAGCAGTGTTCGACTAGCTGCAGATACGCAGTATTTT. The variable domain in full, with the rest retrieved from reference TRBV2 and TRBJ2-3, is EPEVTQTPSHQVTQMGQEVILRCVPISNHLYFYWYRQILGQKVEFLVSFYNNEISEKSEIFDDQFSVERPDGSNFTLKIRSTKLEDSAMYFCASSVRLAADTQYFGPGTRLTVL.

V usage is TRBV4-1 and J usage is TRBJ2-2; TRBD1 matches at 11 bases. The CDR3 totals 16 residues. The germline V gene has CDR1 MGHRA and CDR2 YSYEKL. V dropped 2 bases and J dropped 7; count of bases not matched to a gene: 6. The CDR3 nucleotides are TGCGCCAGCAGCCAACGGACAGGGGGCGCAGACGGGGAGCTGTTTTTT. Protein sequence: CASSQRTGGADGELFF.

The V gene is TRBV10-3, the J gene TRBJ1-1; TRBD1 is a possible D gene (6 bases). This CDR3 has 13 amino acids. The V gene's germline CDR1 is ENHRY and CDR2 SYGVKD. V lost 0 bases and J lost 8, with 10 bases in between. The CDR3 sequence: CAISESGRGEAFF. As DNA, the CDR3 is TGTGCCATCAGTGAGTCGGGCAGGGGCGAAGCTTTCTTT.

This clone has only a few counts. The CDR3 sequence is CASSQDLGSTDTQYF. The CDR3 nucleotides are TGTGCCAGCAGCCAAGATCTAGGTAGCACAGATACGCAGTATTTT. The rearrangement joins TRBV4-2 to TRBJ2-3; D gene unclear. Germline lookup yields CDR1 LGHNA and CDR2 YNFKEQ. Trimming removed 0 bases from V and 0 bases from J, with 7 bases in between. The CDR3 runs 15 residues.

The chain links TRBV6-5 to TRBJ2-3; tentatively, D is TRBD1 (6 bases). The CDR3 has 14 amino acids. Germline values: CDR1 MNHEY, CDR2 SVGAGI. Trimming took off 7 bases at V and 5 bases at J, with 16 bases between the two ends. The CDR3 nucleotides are TGTGCCAGCACCCGGCAGGGGTATAAAGATACGCAGTATTTT. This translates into CASTRQGYKDTQYF.

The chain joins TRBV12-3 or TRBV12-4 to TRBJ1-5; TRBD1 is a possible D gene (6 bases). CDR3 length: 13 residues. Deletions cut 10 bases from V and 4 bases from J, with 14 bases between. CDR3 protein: CATSGELNQPQHF. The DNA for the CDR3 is TGTGCCACCTCAGGGGAGTTAAATCAGCCCCAGCATTTT.

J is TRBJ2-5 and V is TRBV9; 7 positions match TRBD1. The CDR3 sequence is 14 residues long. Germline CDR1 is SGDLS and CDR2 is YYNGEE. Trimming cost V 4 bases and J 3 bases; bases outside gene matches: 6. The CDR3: CASSKGGGKETQYF. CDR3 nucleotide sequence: TGTGCCAGCAGCAAAGGGGGCGGTAAAGAGACCCAGTACTTC.

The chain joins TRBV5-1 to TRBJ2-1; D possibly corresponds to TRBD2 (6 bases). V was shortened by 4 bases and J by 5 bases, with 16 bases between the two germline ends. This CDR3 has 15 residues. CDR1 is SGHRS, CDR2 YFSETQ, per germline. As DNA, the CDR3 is TGCGCCAGCAGCCTACCGGGAGCGTCTGACAATGAGCAGTTCTTC. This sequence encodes CASSLPGASDNEQFF.

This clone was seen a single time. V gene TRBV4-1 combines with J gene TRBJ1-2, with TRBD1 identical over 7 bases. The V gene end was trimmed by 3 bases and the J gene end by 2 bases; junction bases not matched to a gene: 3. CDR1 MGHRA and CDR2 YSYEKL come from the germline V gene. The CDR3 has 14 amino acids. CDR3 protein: CASSHPGQNYGYTF. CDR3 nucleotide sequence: TGCGCCAGCAGCCACCCGGGACAGAACTATGGCTACACCTTC.

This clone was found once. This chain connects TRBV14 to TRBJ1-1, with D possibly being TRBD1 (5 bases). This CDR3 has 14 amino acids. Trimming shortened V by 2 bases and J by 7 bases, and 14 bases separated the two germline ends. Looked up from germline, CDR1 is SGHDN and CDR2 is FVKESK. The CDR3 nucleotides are TGTGCCAGCAGCCAATATGGGACTCGGGATGAAGCTTTCTTT. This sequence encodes CASSQYGTRDEAFF. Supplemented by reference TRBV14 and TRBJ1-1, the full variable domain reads EAGVTQFPSHSVIEKGQTVTLRCDPISGHDNLYWYRRVMGKEIKFLLHFVKESKQDESGMPNNRFLAERTGGTYSTLKVQPAELEDSGVYFCASSQYGTRDEAFFGQGTRLTVV.